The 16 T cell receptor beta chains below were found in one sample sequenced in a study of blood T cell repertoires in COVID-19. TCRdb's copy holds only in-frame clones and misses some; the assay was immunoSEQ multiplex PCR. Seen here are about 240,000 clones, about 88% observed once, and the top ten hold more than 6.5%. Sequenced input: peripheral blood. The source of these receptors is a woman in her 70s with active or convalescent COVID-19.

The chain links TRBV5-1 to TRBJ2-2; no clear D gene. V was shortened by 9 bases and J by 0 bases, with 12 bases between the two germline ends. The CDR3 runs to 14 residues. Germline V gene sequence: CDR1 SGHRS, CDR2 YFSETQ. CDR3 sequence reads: CATQEIANTGELFF. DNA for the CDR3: TGCGCCACTCAAGAGATCGCGAACACCGGGGAGCTGTTTTTT.

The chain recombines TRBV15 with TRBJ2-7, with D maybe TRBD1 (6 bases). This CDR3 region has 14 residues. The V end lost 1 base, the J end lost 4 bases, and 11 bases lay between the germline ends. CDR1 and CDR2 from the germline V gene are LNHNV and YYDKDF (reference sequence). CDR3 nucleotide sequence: TGTGCCACCAGCAGAGCGGCCACAGGGTACGAGCAGTACTTC. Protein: CATSRAATGYEQYF.

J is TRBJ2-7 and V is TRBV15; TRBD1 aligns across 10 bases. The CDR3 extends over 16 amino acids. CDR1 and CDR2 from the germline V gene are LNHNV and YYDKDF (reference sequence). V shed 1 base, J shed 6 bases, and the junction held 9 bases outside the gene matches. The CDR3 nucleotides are TGTGCCACCAGCAGAGGGGGGACAGGGGTGGCCGTCGAGCAGTACTTC. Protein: CATSRGGTGVAVEQYF.

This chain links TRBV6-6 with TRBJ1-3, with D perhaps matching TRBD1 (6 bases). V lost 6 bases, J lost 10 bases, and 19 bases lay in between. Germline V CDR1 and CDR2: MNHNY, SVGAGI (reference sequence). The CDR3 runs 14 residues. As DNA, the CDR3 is TGTGCCAGCAGGGACAGCACTCTGGAAACAACCATATATTTT. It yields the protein CASRDSTLETTIYF.

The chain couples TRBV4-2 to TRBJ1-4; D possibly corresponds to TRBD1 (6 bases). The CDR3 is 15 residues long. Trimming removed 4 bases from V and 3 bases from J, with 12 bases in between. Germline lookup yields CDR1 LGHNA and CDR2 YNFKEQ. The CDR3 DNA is TGTGCCAGCAGCCCTACAGGGTTGGCTAATGAAAAACTGTTTTTT. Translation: CASSPTGLANEKLFF.

CDR3 coding DNA: TGTGCCAGCTCAGCCCGGGACACCATATATTTT. It codes for CASSARDTIYF. This chain links TRBV18 with TRBJ1-3; D not resolved. Trimming removed 5 bases from V and 8 bases from J, with 7 bases in between. Germline V gene lookup returns CDR1 KGHSH and CDR2 LQKENI. This CDR3 has 11 amino acids.

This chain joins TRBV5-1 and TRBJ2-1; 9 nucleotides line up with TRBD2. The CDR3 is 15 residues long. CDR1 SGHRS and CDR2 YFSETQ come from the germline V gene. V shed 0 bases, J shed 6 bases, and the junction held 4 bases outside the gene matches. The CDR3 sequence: CASSLAGGGANEQFF. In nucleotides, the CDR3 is TGCGCCAGCAGCTTGGCGGGCGGGGGGGCCAATGAGCAGTTCTTC.

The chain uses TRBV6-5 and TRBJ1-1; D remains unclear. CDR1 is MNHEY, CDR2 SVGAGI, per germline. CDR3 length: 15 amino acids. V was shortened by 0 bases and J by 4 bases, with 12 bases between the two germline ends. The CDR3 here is CASSYSSRVGTEAFF. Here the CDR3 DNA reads TGTGCCAGCAGTTACTCATCCCGGGTGGGCACTGAAGCTTTCTTT.

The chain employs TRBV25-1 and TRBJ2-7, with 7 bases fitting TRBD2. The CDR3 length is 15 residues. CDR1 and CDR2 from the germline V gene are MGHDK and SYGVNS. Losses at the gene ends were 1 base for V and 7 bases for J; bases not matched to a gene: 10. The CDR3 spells CASSEFHILGGEQYF. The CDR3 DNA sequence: TGTGCCAGCAGTGAATTTCACATCCTGGGGGGGGAGCAGTACTTC.

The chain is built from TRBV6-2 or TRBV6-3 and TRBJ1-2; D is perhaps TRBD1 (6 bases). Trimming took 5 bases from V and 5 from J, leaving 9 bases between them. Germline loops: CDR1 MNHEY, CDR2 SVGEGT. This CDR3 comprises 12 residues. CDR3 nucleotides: TGTGCCAGCAGTCCAGGGGAGTATGGCTACACCTTC. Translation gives CASSPGEYGYTF.

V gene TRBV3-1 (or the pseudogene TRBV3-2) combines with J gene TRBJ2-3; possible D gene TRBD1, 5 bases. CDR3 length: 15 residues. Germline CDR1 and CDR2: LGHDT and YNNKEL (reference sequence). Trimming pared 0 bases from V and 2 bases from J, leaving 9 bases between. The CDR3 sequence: CASSQETGATDTQYF. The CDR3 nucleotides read TGTGCCAGCAGCCAAGAAACAGGCGCCACAGATACGCAGTATTTT.

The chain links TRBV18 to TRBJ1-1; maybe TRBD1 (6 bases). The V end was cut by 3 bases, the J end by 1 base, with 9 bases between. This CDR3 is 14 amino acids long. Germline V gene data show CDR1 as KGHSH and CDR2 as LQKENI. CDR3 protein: CASSPPGQNTEAFF. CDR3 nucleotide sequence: TGTGCCAGCTCACCGCCGGGACAGAACACTGAAGCTTTCTTT.

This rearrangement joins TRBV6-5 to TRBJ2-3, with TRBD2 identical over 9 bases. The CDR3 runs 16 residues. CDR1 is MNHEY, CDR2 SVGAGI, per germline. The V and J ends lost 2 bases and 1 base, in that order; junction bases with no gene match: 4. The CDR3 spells CASSYPAGGGTDTQYF. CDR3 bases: TGTGCCAGCAGTTACCCCGCGGGGGGGGGCACAGATACGCAGTATTTT.

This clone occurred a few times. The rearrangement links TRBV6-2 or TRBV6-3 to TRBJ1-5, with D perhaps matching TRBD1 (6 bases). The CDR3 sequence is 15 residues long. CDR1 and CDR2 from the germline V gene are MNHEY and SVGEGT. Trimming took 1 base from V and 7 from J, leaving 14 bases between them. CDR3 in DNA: TGTGCCAGCAGTTACTTGATCGCGGGGGGCCAGCCCCAGCATTTT. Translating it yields CASSYLIAGGQPQHF.

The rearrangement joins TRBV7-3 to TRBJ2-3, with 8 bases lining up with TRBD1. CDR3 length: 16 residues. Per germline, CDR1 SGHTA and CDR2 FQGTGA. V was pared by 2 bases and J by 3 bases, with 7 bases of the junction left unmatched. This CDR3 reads CASSLGGQGATDTQYF. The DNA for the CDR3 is TGTGCCAGCAGCTTAGGGGGCCAGGGGGCGACAGATACGCAGTATTTT. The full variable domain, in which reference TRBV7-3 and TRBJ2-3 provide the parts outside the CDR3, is GAGVSQTPSNKVTEKGKYVELRCDPISGHTALYWYRQSLGQGPEFLIYFQGTGAADDSGLPNDRFFAVRPEGSVSTLKIQRTERGDSAVYLCASSLGGQGATDTQYFGPGTRLTVL.

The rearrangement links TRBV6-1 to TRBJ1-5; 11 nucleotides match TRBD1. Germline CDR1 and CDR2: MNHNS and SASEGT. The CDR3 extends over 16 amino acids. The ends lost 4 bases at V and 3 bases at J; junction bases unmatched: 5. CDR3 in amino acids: CASSVGQGAFNQPQHF. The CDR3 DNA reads TGTGCCAGCAGTGTAGGACAGGGGGCGTTCAATCAGCCCCAGCATTTT.